Shown below are 32 T cell receptor beta chains from a single sample sequenced in a study of vaccination and CD4 T cells after COVID-19. Treatment described: roughly 10-day PBMC culture with coronavirus spike peptide pools or control peptides (ViraFEST assay). Researchers used the Oncomine TCR Beta short-read assay to sequence DNA from cultured CD4+ T cells. TCRdb redid the calling of the PCR reads with MiXCR, one entry per CDR3 protein. The table includes 9,000 to 10,000 distinct CDR3 sequences, 45% detected once. Their antigens are not known. The sample consisted of CD4+ T cells from blood, cultured in vitro. Receptors were obtained from a human donor who had recovered from COVID-19.

This CDR3 reads CSAQSVHEQYF. The CDR3 coding sequence is TGCAGTGCCCAATCAGTCCACGAGCAGTACTTC. The chain is built from TRBV20-1 and TRBJ2-7; no clear D gene. V was trimmed by 6 bases and J by 5 bases, leaving 11 bases between them. The germline CDR1 and CDR2 sequences are DFQATT and SNEGSKA (reference sequence). The CDR3 extends over 11 amino acids.

The table lists this clonotype with a few counts. This sequence joins TRBV7-2 and TRBJ2-3; TRBD2 aligns across 8 bases. V shed 5 bases and J 0 bases; nucleotides not matched to a gene: 7. The germline gives CDR1 SGHTA, CDR2 FQGNSA. This CDR3 contains 16 residues. CDR3 sequence (DNA): TGTGCCAGCAGCGGAGGCGGCGGGGGGAGCACAGATACGCAGTATTTT. Encoded protein: CASSGGGGGSTDTQYF.

In this sample, this clonotype turned up a few times. The rearrangement uses TRBV7-3 and TRBJ2-3; the D gene is possibly TRBD1 (5 bases). The germline V gene encodes CDR1 SGHTA and CDR2 FQGTGA. The ends were cut back, 5 bases at V and 0 bases at J, with 9 bases in the middle. The CDR3 spans 14 residues. The CDR3 DNA reads TGTGCCAGCAGCCCGCAGGGTAGCACAGATACGCAGTATTTT. Translation gives CASSPQGSTDTQYF.

The rearrangement joins TRBV6-2 or TRBV6-3 to TRBJ2-1; D tentatively reads TRBD1 or TRBD2 (6 bases each). The ends were cut back, 4 bases at V and 6 bases at J, with 16 bases in the middle. The CDR3 loop spans 15 amino acids. Germline V CDR1 and CDR2: MNHEY, SVGEGT. The CDR3 sequence is CASSSLRGPGNEQFF. CDR3 nucleotides: TGTGCCAGCAGTTCACTCCGGGGGCCCGGCAATGAGCAGTTCTTC.

The V gene is TRBV20-1, the J gene TRBJ2-3; D possibly corresponds to TRBD2 (6 bases). Germline values: CDR1 DFQATT, CDR2 SNEGSKA (reference sequence). The CDR3 is 15 residues long. Trimming left V 0 bases short and J 1 base short, with 11 bases between. CDR3 loop: CSARDLGGGTDTQYF. CDR3 bases: TGCAGTGCTAGAGATCTGGGCGGGGGCACAGATACGCAGTATTTT.

This chain connects TRBV12-3 or TRBV12-4 to TRBJ1-5; D gene uncertain. The CDR3 is 13 residues long. Trimming pared 2 bases from V and 5 bases from J, leaving 7 bases between. The CDR3 DNA follows: TGTGCCAGCAGTTTACAGAAGTATCAGCCCCAGCATTTT. Translated: CASSLQKYQPQHF.

This chain joins TRBV10-3 and TRBJ1-1; D unresolved. CDR3 size: 15 residues. In germline, CDR1 is ENHRY, CDR2 SYGVKD. V dropped 0 bases and J dropped 7 bases, with 15 bases sitting between them. Written as DNA, the CDR3 is TGTGCCATCAGTGAGTCGGGCAGAGGTGCTAATGAAGCTTTCTTT. It codes for CAISESGRGANEAFF.

This clonotype appeared a few times. This sequence joins TRBV21-1 and TRBJ1-1; TRBD1, the table's D call, was not compared with the DNA. TRBV21-1 is assigned pseudogene status. The CDR3 loop spans 16 amino acids. CDR3 loop: CASSTRQPFRNTEAFF. Here the CDR3 DNA reads TGTGCCAGCAGCACCCGACAGCCTTTTAGAAACACTGAAGCTTTCTTT.

This clonotype has just one count. The chain joins TRBV20-1 to TRBJ2-1; 8 bases map to TRBD1. This CDR3 has 13 amino acids. Trimming took 5 bases from V and 8 from J; bases not matched to a gene: 8. The germline V gene has CDR1 DFQATT and CDR2 SNEGSKA (reference sequence). This chain's CDR3 is CSAQISGGDEQFF. The CDR3, as DNA: TGCAGTGCTCAAATATCAGGGGGCGATGAGCAGTTCTTC.

By share, this clonotype ranks as medium-sized. The CDR3 nucleotides read TGCAGTGCGTCGACTAGCGGGGGACTAAATGAGCAGTTCTTC. Protein sequence: CSASTSGGLNEQFF. The chain employs TRBV20-1 and TRBJ2-1; TRBD2 aligns across 12 bases. The V gene's germline CDR1 is DFQATT and CDR2 SNEGSKA (reference sequence). Losses at the gene ends were 6 bases for V and 7 bases for J; bases not matched to a gene: 7. The CDR3 length is 14 residues.

In this sample, this clonotype turned up a few times. The chain combines TRBV27 with TRBJ2-3; D possibly corresponds to TRBD1 (5 bases). The CDR3 loop spans 14 amino acids. Trimming took off 10 bases at V and 1 base at J, with 15 bases between the two ends. Germline assignment: CDR1 MNHEY and CDR2 SMNVEV (reference sequence). The DNA for the CDR3 is TGTGCCACCGCGCATACAGGAGGCACAGATACGCAGTATTTT. Translation gives CATAHTGGTDTQYF.

This clonotype was counted only a few times. The chain couples TRBV10-3 to TRBJ1-1; D might be TRBD1 (6 bases). The CDR3 totals 14 residues. Trimming removed 7 bases from V and 3 bases from J, with 15 bases in between. The germline V gene has CDR1 ENHRY and CDR2 SYGVKD. The CDR3 DNA sequence: TGTGCCATCACTCAACAGGGCCCGGACACTGAAGCTTTCTTT. Protein sequence: CAITQQGPDTEAFF.

The gene calls are TRBV5-1 and TRBJ1-6, with 7 bases lining up with TRBD1. Germline lookup yields CDR1 SGHRS and CDR2 YFSETQ. The V gene end was trimmed by 3 bases and the J gene end by 10 bases; junction bases not matched to a gene: 13. CDR3 size: 16 residues. The CDR3 DNA follows: TGCGCCAGCAGCTCGGATCTACAGGGGTCGGGATCACCCCTCCACTTT. Translation gives CASSSDLQGSGSPLHF.

This clonotype has more than one count but fewer than ten. This chain connects TRBV6-1 to TRBJ1-2; D is unresolved. The germline V gene has CDR1 MNHNS and CDR2 SASEGT. This CDR3 comprises 15 residues. Trimming stripped 3 bases from V and 0 bases from J, with 11 bases between. The CDR3 nucleotides are TGTGCCAGCAGTGAGGGCCGTGCTGCTAACTATGGCTACACCTTC. This sequence encodes CASSEGRAANYGYTF.

Written as DNA, the CDR3 is TGTGCCAGCAGCTTGGCAGCACCTAGCACAGATACGCAGTATTTT. Its translation is CASSLAAPSTDTQYF. This sequence joins TRBV11-2 and TRBJ2-3; D gene ambiguous. The CDR3 totals 15 residues. Germline CDR1 is SGHAT and CDR2 is FQNNGV. V was clipped by 3 bases and J by 0 bases, with 10 bases between them.

This clonotype was seen a handful of times. The chain has TRBV5-6 and TRBJ1-5; D is undetermined. V was trimmed by 4 bases and J by 0 bases, leaving 8 bases between them. Germline values: CDR1 SGHDT, CDR2 YYEEEE. The CDR3 loop spans 14 amino acids. The CDR3 sequence is CASSRGRSNQPQHF. In nucleotides, the CDR3 is TGTGCCAGCAGCCGCGGCCGTAGCAATCAGCCCCAGCATTTT.

The chain links TRBV12-3 or TRBV12-4 to TRBJ1-6; D might be TRBD1 (6 bases). Trimming removed 3 bases at V and 7 bases at J, with 7 bases between. The CDR3 consists of 13 residues. The CDR3, as DNA: TGTGCCAGCAGTTTTACAGGGAATTCACCCCTCCACTTT. Its translation is CASSFTGNSPLHF.

This clonotype was seen a handful of times. This rearrangement joins TRBV7-2 to TRBJ1-1, with 9 bases matching TRBD1. In germline, CDR1 is SGHTA, CDR2 FQGNSA. The trim removed 3 bases at V and 3 bases at J, leaving 5 bases unmatched. The CDR3 is 15 amino acids. The CDR3 DNA reads TGTGCCAGCAGCTTTGGGGACAGGGATTACACTGAAGCTTTCTTT. Its translation is CASSFGDRDYTEAFF.

The rearrangement links TRBV7-2 to TRBJ2-1; 8 bases are a match to TRBD1. Gene TRBJ2-7 matches the end of the DNA better, so the J call may be wrong. The germline V gene has CDR1 SGHTA and CDR2 FQGNSA. The CDR3 extends over 16 amino acids. The CDR3 DNA reads TGTGCCAGCAGCTTGTCACGGACAGGGCGCGCCTACGAGCAGTACTTC. This encodes CASSLSRTGRAYEQYF.

Here the CDR3 DNA reads TGTGCCAGCAGCTCCCGGGCAGTCTTCTATGGCTACACCTTC. Translated: CASSSRAVFYGYTF. This rearrangement joins TRBV7-2 to TRBJ1-2; the D is unclear. The CDR3 sequence is 14 residues long. Germline V gene lookup returns CDR1 SGHTA and CDR2 FQGNSA. Trimming took 4 bases from V and 4 from J, leaving 13 bases between them.

The chain uses TRBV7-8 and TRBJ1-1; tentative D call: TRBD1 (6 bases). Trimming shortened V by 3 bases and J by 4 bases, and 15 bases separated the two germline ends. Germline CDR1 reads SGHVS; CDR2 reads FQNEAQ. This CDR3 comprises 15 residues. For the CDR3, the DNA is TGTGCCAGCAGCTTTGGGGGGCTCTTGGGCACTGAAGCTTTCTTT. Its protein product is CASSFGGLLGTEAFF.

This clonotype has a handful of counts. The V and J genes are TRBV20-1 and TRBJ2-7; D gene ambiguous. This CDR3 is built from 12 residues. Germline lookup yields CDR1 DFQATT and CDR2 SNEGSKA (reference sequence). V gave up 1 base and J gave up 4 bases, with 8 bases separating them. CDR3 protein: CSARVRSYEQYF. CDR3 DNA: TGCAGTGCTAGAGTCCGATCATACGAGCAGTACTTC.

This clonotype appeared a few times. This chain connects TRBV4-3 to TRBJ1-2; a possible D gene is TRBD1 (5 bases). The CDR3 runs to 15 residues. Germline loops: CDR1 LGHNA, CDR2 YSLEER. The germline V and J ends were trimmed by 4 bases and 2 bases, with 14 bases remaining between them. CDR3 nucleotide sequence: TGCGCCAGCAGCCCCACTTGGTCAGGGAACTATGGCTACACCTTC. This gives the protein CASSPTWSGNYGYTF.

This clonotype has a handful of counts. The chain recombines TRBV6-1 with TRBJ1-2; 12 bases fit TRBD1. Germline-derived CDR1 and CDR2 are MNHNS and SASEGT. The V gene end was trimmed by 10 bases and the J gene end by 3 bases; junction bases not matched to a gene: 12. This CDR3 spans 16 amino acids. CDR3 sequence: CATYRDRGLLHYGYTF. CDR3 in DNA: TGTGCCACCTATCGGGACAGGGGGCTCTTACACTATGGCTACACCTTC.

This clonotype was counted between two and nine times. The chain combines TRBV30 with TRBJ1-1; maybe TRBD1 (5 bases). V gave up 5 bases and J gave up 4 bases, with 14 bases separating them. CDR3 length equals 13 residues. CDR1 is GTSNPN and CDR2 is SVGIG in the germline V gene (reference sequence). The CDR3 protein is CAWDSGSVTEAFF. The CDR3 nucleotides are TGTGCCTGGGACTCAGGGTCGGTCACTGAAGCTTTCTTT.

V usage is TRBV24-1 and J usage is TRBJ2-2; 8 nucleotides agree with TRBD1. The CDR3 runs to 15 residues. V was pared by 5 bases and J by 7 bases, with 8 bases of the junction left unmatched. Germline lookup yields CDR1 KGHDR and CDR2 SFDVKD. CDR3 amino acids: CATSVGQGVGGELFF. Written as DNA, the CDR3 is TGTGCCACCAGTGTCGGACAGGGAGTCGGCGGGGAGCTGTTTTTT.

The genes are TRBV6-1 and TRBJ1-2, with 9 bases aligning to TRBD1. The CDR3 length is 13 residues. The V gene's germline CDR1 is MNHNS and CDR2 SASEGT. Trimming cost V 5 bases and J 6 bases; bases outside gene matches: 4. CDR3: CASSLQGANGYTF. The CDR3 DNA sequence: TGTGCCAGCAGTCTACAGGGGGCAAATGGCTACACCTTC.

The chain has TRBV5-1 and TRBJ2-7; 9 nucleotides line up with TRBD1. Germline values: CDR1 SGHRS, CDR2 YFSETQ. The CDR3 has 15 amino acids. The trim removed 3 bases at V and 4 bases at J, leaving 8 bases unmatched. The CDR3 DNA sequence: TGCGCCAGCAGCTCTGGACAGGGGCCGCTTTACGAGCAGTACTTC. Residues: CASSSGQGPLYEQYF.

The gene calls are TRBV24-1 and TRBJ2-7; TRBD1 agrees at 8 bases. Looked up from germline, CDR1 is KGHDR and CDR2 is SFDVKD. V lost 5 bases, J lost 5 bases, and 4 bases stayed unmatched. This CDR3 is 13 amino acids long. The CDR3, as DNA: TGTGCCACCAGTGCAGGGGGCCGGGACGAGCAGTACTTC. It specifies CATSAGGRDEQYF.

This clonotype has more than one count but fewer than ten. The chain combines TRBV10-3 with TRBJ1-5; no firm D call. V was clipped by 5 bases and J by 9 bases, with 14 bases between them. This CDR3 contains 13 residues. Germline values: CDR1 ENHRY, CDR2 SYGVKD. The CDR3: CAISITADAPQHF. Written as DNA, the CDR3 is TGTGCCATCAGTATTACAGCCGATGCGCCCCAGCATTTT.

CDR3 sequence (DNA): TGTGCCAGCAGGATAGCTGGGGCCAACGTCCTGACTTTC. Translation: CASRIAGANVLTF. The chain carries TRBV12-3 or TRBV12-4 and TRBJ2-6; D is undetermined. This CDR3 contains 13 residues. V was clipped by 6 bases and J by 2 bases, with 5 bases between them.

The rearrangement links TRBV2 to TRBJ2-7, with D hard to call. The germline gives CDR1 SNHLY, CDR2 FYNNEI. This CDR3 has 11 residues. Trimming removed 6 bases from V and 4 bases from J, with 7 bases in between. CDR3 sequence reads: CASSDEYEQYF. In DNA form, the CDR3 reads TGTGCCAGCAGCGACGAATACGAGCAGTACTTC.